The present TCR beta chain was sequenced within a study of OX40 agonist ivuxolimab in advanced cancers. On the study more broadly: The dose of intravenous ivuxolimab that patients received every 2 weeks ranged from 0.01 to 10 mg/kg. Around 40% of patients had received prior checkpoint inhibitor therapy.

This clone has just one count. Some clones are missing from TCRdb's copy, which holds only in-frame ones; the method was immunoSEQ multiplex PCR. The sample holds about 98,000 clones; 93% are singletons and the top ten take around 0.3%. Per germline, CDR1 MGHRA and CDR2 YSYEKL. This CDR3 spans 17 amino acids. Deletions cut 1 base from V and 4 bases from J, with 19 bases between. Sequencing was performed on CD4+ or CD8+ T cells sorted from blood, taken in a trial of the OX40 agonist ivuxolimab. V gene TRBV4-1 combines with J gene TRBJ1-2, with TRBD1 as a possible D gene (5 bases). The receptor's source is an adult with an advanced solid tumor such as melanoma, head and neck, liver or kidney cancer. Here the CDR3 DNA reads TGCGCCAGCAGCCAAGCCGCCCATACCGGGACGGTCTATGGCTACACCTTC. Translation gives CASSQAAHTGTVYGYTF.